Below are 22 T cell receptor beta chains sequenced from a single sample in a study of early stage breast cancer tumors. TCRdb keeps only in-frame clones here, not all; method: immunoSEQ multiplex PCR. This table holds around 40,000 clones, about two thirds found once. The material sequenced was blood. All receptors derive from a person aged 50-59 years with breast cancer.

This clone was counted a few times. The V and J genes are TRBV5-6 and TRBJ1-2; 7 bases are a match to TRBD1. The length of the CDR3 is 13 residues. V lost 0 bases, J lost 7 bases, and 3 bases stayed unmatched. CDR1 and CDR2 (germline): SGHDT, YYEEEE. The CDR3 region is CASSLDRGIGYTF. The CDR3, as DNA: TGTGCCAGCAGCTTGGACAGGGGTATTGGCTACACCTTC.

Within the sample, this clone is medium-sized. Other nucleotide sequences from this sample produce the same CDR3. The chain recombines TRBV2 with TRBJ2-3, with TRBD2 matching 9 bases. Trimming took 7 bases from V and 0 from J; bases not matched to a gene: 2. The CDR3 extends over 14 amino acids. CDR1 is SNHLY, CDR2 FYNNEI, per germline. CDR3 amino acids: CASTSGTSTDTQYF. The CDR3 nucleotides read TGTGCCAGCACTAGCGGGACGAGCACAGATACGCAGTATTTT.

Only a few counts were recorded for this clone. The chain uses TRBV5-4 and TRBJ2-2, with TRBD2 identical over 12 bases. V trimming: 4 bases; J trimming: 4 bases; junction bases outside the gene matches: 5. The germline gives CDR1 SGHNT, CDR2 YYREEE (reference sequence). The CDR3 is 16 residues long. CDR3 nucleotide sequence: TGTGCCAGCAGCCTAGGACTAGCGGGAACCACCGGGGAGCTGTTTTTT. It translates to CASSLGLAGTTGELFF.

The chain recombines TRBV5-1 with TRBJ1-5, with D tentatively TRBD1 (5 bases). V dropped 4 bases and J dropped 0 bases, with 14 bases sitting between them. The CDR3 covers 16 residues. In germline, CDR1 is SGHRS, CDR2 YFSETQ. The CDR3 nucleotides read TGCGCCAGCAGCCCCAAAGGAGGGGATAGCAATCAGCCCCAGCATTTT. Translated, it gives CASSPKGGDSNQPQHF.

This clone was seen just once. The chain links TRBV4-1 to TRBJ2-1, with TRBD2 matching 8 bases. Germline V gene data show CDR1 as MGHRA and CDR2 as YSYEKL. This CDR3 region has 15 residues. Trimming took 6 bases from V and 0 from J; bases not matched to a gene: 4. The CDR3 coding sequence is TGCGCCAGCAGGGTAGCGGGGCTCTCCTACAATGAGCAGTTCTTC. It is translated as CASRVAGLSYNEQFF.

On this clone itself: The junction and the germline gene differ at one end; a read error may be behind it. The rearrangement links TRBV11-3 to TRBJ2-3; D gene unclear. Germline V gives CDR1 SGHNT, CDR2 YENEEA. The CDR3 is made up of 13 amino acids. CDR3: CASSLDATDTQYF. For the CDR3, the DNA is TGTGCCAGCAGCTTAGACGCCACAGATACGCAATATTTT.

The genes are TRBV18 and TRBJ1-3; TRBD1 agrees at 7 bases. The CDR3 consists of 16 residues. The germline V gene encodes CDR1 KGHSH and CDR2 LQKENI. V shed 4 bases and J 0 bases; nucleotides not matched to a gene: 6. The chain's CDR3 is CASSQSGTASGNTIYF. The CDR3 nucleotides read TGTGCCAGCTCACAGTCTGGGACAGCCTCTGGAAACACCATATATTTT. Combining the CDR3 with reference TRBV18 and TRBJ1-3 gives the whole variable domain NAGVMQNPRHLVRRRGQEARLRCSPMKGHSHVYWYRQLPEEGLKFMVYLQKENIIDESGMPKERFSAEFPKEGPSILRIQQVVRGDSAAYFCASSQSGTASGNTIYFGEGSWLTVV.

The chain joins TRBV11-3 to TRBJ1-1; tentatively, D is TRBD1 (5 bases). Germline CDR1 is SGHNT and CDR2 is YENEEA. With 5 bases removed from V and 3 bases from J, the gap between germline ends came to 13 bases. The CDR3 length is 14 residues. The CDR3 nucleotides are TGTGCCAGCAGCCTCCGGGCAGGGCACACTGAAGCTTTCTTT. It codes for CASSLRAGHTEAFF.

CDR3 nucleotide sequence: TGTGCCAGCAGTGAACGGGGGACAGGGTCCTACGAGCAGTACTTC. Translation: CASSERGTGSYEQYF. The chain links TRBV6-1 to TRBJ2-7; the match to TRBD1 covers 9 bases. The germline gives CDR1 MNHNS, CDR2 SASEGT. Trimming cost V 2 bases and J 1 base; bases outside gene matches: 3. This CDR3 region has 15 residues.

CDR3 residues: CASSPPSGLETQYF. In DNA form, the CDR3 reads TGTGCCAGCTCACCACCTTCAGGGTTGGAGACCCAGTACTTC. This chain uses TRBV18 with TRBJ2-5; the D gene is possibly TRBD1 (5 bases). The germline gives CDR1 KGHSH, CDR2 LQKENI. Trimming took off 0 bases at V and 5 bases at J, with 10 bases between the two ends. CDR3 size: 14 residues.

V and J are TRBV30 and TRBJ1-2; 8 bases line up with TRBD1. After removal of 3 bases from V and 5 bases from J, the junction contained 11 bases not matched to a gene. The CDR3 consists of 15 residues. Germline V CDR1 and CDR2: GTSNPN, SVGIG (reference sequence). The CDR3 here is CAWSRTGGVQYGYTF. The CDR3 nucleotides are TGTGCCTGGAGCCGAACAGGGGGGGTACAATATGGCTACACCTTC.

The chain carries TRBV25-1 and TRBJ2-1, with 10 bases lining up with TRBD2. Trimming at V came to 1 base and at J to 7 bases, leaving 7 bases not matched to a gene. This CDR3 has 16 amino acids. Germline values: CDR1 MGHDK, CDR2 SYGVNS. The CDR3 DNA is TGTGCCAGCAGTGAATCGAAGGGACTAGCGAGGAATGAGCAGTTCTTC. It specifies CASSESKGLARNEQFF.

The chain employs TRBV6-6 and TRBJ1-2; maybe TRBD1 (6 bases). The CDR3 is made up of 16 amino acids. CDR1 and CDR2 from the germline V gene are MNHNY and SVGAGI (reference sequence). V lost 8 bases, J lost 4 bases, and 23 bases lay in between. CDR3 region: CASGNSAGTGFYGYTF. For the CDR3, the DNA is TGTGCCAGCGGCAATTCGGCGGGTACAGGGTTCTATGGCTACACCTTC.

CDR3 DNA: TGTGCCAGCAGCTCAGGGGGCCAGGGGGCCTCGGAAGCTTTCTTT. Protein sequence: CASSSGGQGASEAFF. The chain joins TRBV9 to TRBJ1-1; 8 nucleotides agree with TRBD1. V gave up 4 bases and J gave up 8 bases; unmatched junction bases: 13. Germline CDR1 reads SGDLS; CDR2 reads YYNGEE. The CDR3 runs 15 residues. Looking up the rest from reference TRBV9 and TRBJ1-1 gives the full variable domain: DSGVTQTPKHLITATGQRVTLRCSPRSGDLSVYWYQQSLDQGLQFLIQYYNGEERAKGNILERFSAQQFPDLHSELNLSSLELGDSALYFCASSSGGQGASEAFFGQGTRLTVV.

The CDR3 reads CASSAPGQGVYGYTF. The CDR3 DNA reads TGTGCCAGCAGCGCCCCGGGACAGGGAGTCTATGGCTACACCTTC. The V gene is TRBV9, the J gene TRBJ1-2; 9 positions match TRBD1. V shed 3 bases, J shed 4 bases, and the junction held 7 bases outside the gene matches. CDR3 length equals 15 residues. Germline V gene sequence: CDR1 SGDLS, CDR2 YYNGEE.

Here the CDR3 DNA reads TGTGCCAGCAGCCACCTAGCGGGAGCACTCCAAGAGACCCAGTACTTC. The encoded protein is CASSHLAGALQETQYF. V and J are TRBV2 and TRBJ2-5; 10 bases line up with TRBD2. This CDR3 contains 16 residues. J gave up 1 base and V 6 bases, and 8 bases lay outside the gene matches. CDR1 is SNHLY and CDR2 is FYNNEI in the germline V gene.

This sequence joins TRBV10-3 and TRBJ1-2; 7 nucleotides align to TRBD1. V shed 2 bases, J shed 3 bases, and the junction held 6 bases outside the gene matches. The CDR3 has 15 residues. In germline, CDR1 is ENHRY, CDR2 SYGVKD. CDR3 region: CAISEERGLHYGYTF. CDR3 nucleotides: TGTGCCATCAGTGAGGAGAGGGGGCTCCACTATGGCTACACCTTC.

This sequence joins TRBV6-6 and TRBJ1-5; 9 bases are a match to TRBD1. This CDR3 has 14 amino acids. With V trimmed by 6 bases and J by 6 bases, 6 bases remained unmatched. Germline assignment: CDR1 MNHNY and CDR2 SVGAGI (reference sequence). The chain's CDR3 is CASSSGTGSQPQHF. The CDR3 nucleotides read TGTGCCAGCAGCTCCGGGACAGGGAGTCAGCCCCAGCATTTT.

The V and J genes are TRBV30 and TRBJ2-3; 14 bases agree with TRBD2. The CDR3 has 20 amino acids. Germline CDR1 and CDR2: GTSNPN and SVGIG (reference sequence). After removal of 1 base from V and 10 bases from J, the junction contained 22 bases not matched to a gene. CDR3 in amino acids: CAWSARDVWTSGGPRGAQYF. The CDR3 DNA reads TGTGCCTGGAGTGCTCGGGACGTCTGGACTAGCGGGGGGCCACGAGGGGCGCAGTATTTT. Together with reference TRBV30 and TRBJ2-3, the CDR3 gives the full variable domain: SQTIHQWPATLVQPVGSPLSLECTVEGTSNPNLYWYRQAAGRGLQLLFYSVGIGQISSEVPQNLSASRPQDRQFILSSKKLLLSDSGFYLCAWSARDVWTSGGPRGAQYFGPGTRLTVL.

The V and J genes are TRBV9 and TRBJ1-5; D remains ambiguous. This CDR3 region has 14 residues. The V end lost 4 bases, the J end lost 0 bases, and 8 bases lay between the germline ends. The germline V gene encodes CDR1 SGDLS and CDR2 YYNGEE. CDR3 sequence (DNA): TGTGCCAGCAGCAGAACAGATAGCAATCAGCCCCAGCATTTT. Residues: CASSRTDSNQPQHF.

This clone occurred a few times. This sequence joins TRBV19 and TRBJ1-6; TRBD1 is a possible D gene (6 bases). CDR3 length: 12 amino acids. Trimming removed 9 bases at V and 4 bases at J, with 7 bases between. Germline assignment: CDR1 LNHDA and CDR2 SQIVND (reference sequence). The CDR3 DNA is TGTGCCAGCGGACAGTATAATTCACCCCTCCACTTT. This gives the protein CASGQYNSPLHF. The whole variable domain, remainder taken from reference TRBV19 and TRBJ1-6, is DGGITQSPKYLFRKEGQNVTLSCEQNLNHDAMYWYRQDPGQGLRLIYYSQIVNDFQKGDIAEGYSVSREKKESFPLTVTSAQKNPTAFYLCASGQYNSPLHFGNGTRLTVT.

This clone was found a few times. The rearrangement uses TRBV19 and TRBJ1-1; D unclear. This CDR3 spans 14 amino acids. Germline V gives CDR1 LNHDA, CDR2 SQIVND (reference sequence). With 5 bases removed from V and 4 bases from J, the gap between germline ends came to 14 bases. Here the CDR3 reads CASSLMRVGTEAFF. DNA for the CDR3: TGTGCCAGTAGTCTAATGAGGGTGGGCACTGAAGCTTTCTTT.